This T cell receptor beta chain was found in a study of blood T cells in healthy people across ages. The CDR3 totals 14 residues. CDR1 SGHDN and CDR2 FVKESK come from the germline V gene. Trimming left V 2 bases short and J 9 bases short, with 14 bases between. Alongside a J-beta primer mix, a sample-barcoded 5' primer served in a second PCR lasting roughly 7 to 12 cycles. Each CDR3 protein is one row after TCRdb ran MiXCR on the 5' RACE reads. Of 1.5 million to 2 million distinct CDR3 sequences in the sample, 25% to 30% were seen once. This clonotype was recorded at least ten times. The rearrangement links TRBV14 to TRBJ2-4; D might be TRBD1 (5 bases). Sequencing used blood. The clonotype was recovered from a woman in her thirties in good health. The CDR3 DNA reads TGTGCCAGCAGCCAACAGGCAGGGCAGGGCATTCAGTACTTC. Protein: CASSQQAGQGIQYF. The complete variable domain, with remaining parts taken from reference TRBV14 and TRBJ2-4, reads EAGVTQFPSHSVIEKGQTVTLRCDPISGHDNLYWYRRVMGKEIKFLLHFVKESKQDESGMPNNRFLAERTGGTYSTLKVQPAELEDSGVYFCASSQQAGQGIQYFGAGTRLSVL.